This T cell receptor (beta chain) comes out of a study of blood T cell repertoires in COVID-19. Whole-study context: The origin of the acute and convalescent COVID-19 samples was the United States, Italy and Spain.

The junction had 11 bases not matched to a gene; V was cut back by 2 bases and J by 6 bases. Germline V gene lookup returns CDR1 SGHKS and CDR2 YYEKEE (reference sequence). The CDR3 is made up of 16 amino acids. Recovery among Cohort 3 donors was established by two negative PCRs, clearance, or symptom resolution. In the original processing: Scientists estimated how many nucleated cells there were by amplifying reference gene primers. TCRdb's copy holds only in-frame clones and misses some; the assay was immunoSEQ multiplex PCR. V and J calls and clone size are copied from that table; D and trimming were computed from the DNA. The sample shows 170,000 or so clones, about 90% of them seen only once.

The rearrangement uses TRBV5-5 and TRBJ2-7; 10 nucleotides match TRBD2. The sequenced sample was PBMCs or T cells enriched from blood (not recorded which). The sequence derives from a woman aged 45-65 years who had recovered from COVID-19. The CDR3 bases are TGTGCCAGCAGCTTCATGATAGCGGGAGGAACCTCCGAGCAGTACTTC. It translates to CASSFMIAGGTSEQYF. Based on the CDR3 plus reference TRBV5-5 and TRBJ2-7, the full variable domain is DAGVTQSPTHLIKTRGQQVTLRCSPISGHKSVSWYQQVLGQGPQFIFQYYEKEERGRGNFPDRFSARQFPNYSSELNVNALLLGDSALYLCASSFMIAGGTSEQYFGPGTRLTVT.